This passage covers 25 T cell receptor beta chains from one sample sequenced in a study of early T cells in non-severe SARS-CoV-2 infection. TCRdb re-analysed the 5' RACE reads in MiXCR, keeping a single row per CDR3 protein. Altogether more than 45,000 distinct CDR3 sequences are present, roughly 12% being singletons, with the ten largest covering 3% to 4.5%. Sequenced sample: whole blood. These receptors were obtained from an adult who was a healthcare worker with PCR-confirmed SARS-CoV-2 infection or an uninfected control (not recorded which).

This clonotype was observed at least ten times. The chain joins TRBV11-2 to TRBJ1-1, with TRBD1 matching 9 bases. Germline CDR1 SGHAT, CDR2 FQNNGV. CDR3 length equals 16 residues. V lost 0 bases, J lost 5 bases, and 7 bases stayed unmatched. The CDR3 coding sequence is TGTGCCAGCAGCTTAGATAGGGACAGGGCGTCGACTGAAGCTTTCTTT. Translated: CASSLDRDRASTEAFF.

This clonotype came up a few times. This chain joins TRBV5-1 and TRBJ2-1; D uncertain. Germline CDR1 and CDR2: SGHRS and YFSETQ. The CDR3 length is 14 residues. Trimming took off 1 base at V and 5 bases at J, with 10 bases between the two ends. The CDR3 coding sequence is TGCGCCAGCAGCTTGCGCGATATGGACAATGAGCAGTTCTTC. It yields the protein CASSLRDMDNEQFF.

The sample holds a few counts of this clonotype. One end of the junction varies from germline; a read error may be responsible. The chain links TRBV7-2 to TRBJ2-1, with D possibly TRBD2 on 6 matching bases. From germline, CDR1 is SGHTA and CDR2 FQGNSA. The CDR3 spans 15 residues. The CDR3 sequence is CASRLAASSYNEQFF. The CDR3 bases are TGTGCCAGCAGATTAGCGGCCAGCTCCTACAATGAGCAGTTCTTC.

DNA for the CDR3: TGCGCCAGCAGCCCCGGAGACCGACGGGACGAGCAGTACTTC. The encoded protein is CASSPGDRRDEQYF. This rearrangement joins TRBV5-1 to TRBJ2-7; D is uncertain. The length of the CDR3 is 14 residues. V was pared by 4 bases and J by 5 bases, with 16 bases between. Germline values: CDR1 SGHRS, CDR2 YFSETQ.

This clonotype has ten or more counts. The chain combines TRBV29-1 with TRBJ1-4, with a tentative D call TRBD1 (5 bases). Per the germline V gene, CDR1 is SQVTM and CDR2 is ANQGSEA. The ends were cut back, 6 bases at V and 0 bases at J, with 14 bases in the middle. The CDR3 loop spans 15 amino acids. CDR3 residues: CSVLDTSATNEKLFF. As DNA, the CDR3 is TGCAGCGTCCTGGACACCTCTGCAACTAATGAAAAACTGTTTTTT.

The chain links TRBV5-1 to TRBJ2-4, with 10 bases identical to TRBD2. CDR3 size: 16 residues. The germline CDR1 and CDR2 sequences are SGHRS and YFSETQ. With V trimmed by 4 bases and J by 8 bases, 12 bases remained unmatched. The CDR3 nucleotides are TGCGCCAGCAGCCCCGTGTCTAGCGGGAGAGGGGACATTCAGTACTTC. Amino acids: CASSPVSSGRGDIQYF.

V gene TRBV29-1 combines with J gene TRBJ2-1; D is unclear. The CDR3 length is 13 residues. Germline V gene data show CDR1 as SQVTM and CDR2 as ANQGSEA. Trimming left V 6 bases short and J 0 bases short, with 9 bases between. CDR3 nucleotide sequence: TGCAGCGTAGACCGAAGCTCCTACAATGAGCAGTTCTTC. Residues: CSVDRSSYNEQFF.

This clonotype has ten or more counts. The rearrangement joins TRBV10-3 to TRBJ2-7; D is unclear. Trimming removed 0 bases at V and 3 bases at J, with 12 bases between. Germline CDR1 is ENHRY and CDR2 is SYGVKD. The CDR3 has 15 residues. Written as DNA, the CDR3 is TGTGCCATCAGTGAGTCTAAGGGCATGAGCTACGAGCAGTACTTC. Protein: CAISESKGMSYEQYF.

This clonotype was counted ten times or more. The chain links TRBV7-9 to TRBJ2-7; D possibly corresponds to TRBD2 (6 bases). The CDR3 totals 13 residues. Germline V gives CDR1 SEHNR, CDR2 FQNEAQ (reference sequence). V lost 5 bases and J lost 2, with 10 bases in between. The chain's CDR3 is CASSPEGPYEQYF. CDR3 bases: TGTGCCAGCAGCCCGGAGGGGCCCTACGAGCAGTACTTC.

In this sample, this clonotype turned up many times. The V call is TRBV29-1, the J call TRBJ1-1; maybe TRBD1 (6 bases). The CDR3 consists of 12 residues. Germline CDR1 and CDR2: SQVTM and ANQGSEA. V shed 7 bases and J shed 10 bases, with 19 bases lying between them. CDR3 loop: CSAGPEGVGAFF. The CDR3 bases are TGCAGCGCCGGACCGGAGGGGGTTGGAGCTTTCTTT.

V usage is TRBV20-1 and J usage is TRBJ1-6; D is perhaps TRBD1 (5 bases). Germline lookup yields CDR1 DFQATT and CDR2 SNEGSKA (reference sequence). The CDR3 contains 15 residues. Trimming left V 1 base short and J 7 bases short, with 14 bases between. DNA for the CDR3: TGCAGTGCTAGAGGACCCCAGGGTGGCAATTCACCCCTCCACTTT. As protein: CSARGPQGGNSPLHF.

This clonotype was recorded at least ten times. The chain employs TRBV20-1 and TRBJ1-5; D remains unclear. The germline gives CDR1 DFQATT, CDR2 SNEGSKA (reference sequence). The CDR3 totals 13 residues. V was pared by 5 bases and J by 4 bases, with 12 bases between. The CDR3 sequence is CSAEGGLNQPQHF. The CDR3 nucleotides read TGCAGTGCTGAGGGAGGCCTTAATCAGCCCCAGCATTTT.

This clonotype was detected only a few times. J is TRBJ2-7 and V is TRBV28; D is undetermined. CDR1 is MDHEN and CDR2 is SYDVKM in the germline V gene. The V end was cut by 5 bases, the J end by 5 bases, with 10 bases between. The CDR3 spans 12 residues. CDR3 in amino acids: CASSPTFDEQYF. DNA of the CDR3: TGTGCCAGCAGTCCCACCTTCGACGAGCAGTACTTC. Together with reference TRBV28 and TRBJ2-7, the CDR3 gives the full variable domain: DVKVTQSSRYLVKRTGEKVFLECVQDMDHENMFWYRQDPGLGLRLIYFSYDVKMKEKGDIPEGYSVSREKKERFSLILESASTNQTSMYLCASSPTFDEQYFGPGTRLTVT.

The chain joins TRBV19 to TRBJ2-7; a weak D match, TRBD1 (5 bases). CDR1 and CDR2 from the germline V gene are LNHDA and SQIVND (reference sequence). CDR3 length: 12 residues. The germline V and J ends were trimmed by 5 bases and 3 bases, with 8 bases remaining between them. CDR3 bases: TGTGCCAGTAGTCAGGGATACTACGAGCAGTACTTC. Its translation is CASSQGYYEQYF.

There are a few counts of this clonotype. DNA of the CDR3: TGCAGTGCCCTCACAGGGGCTGGTAACTATGGCTACACCTTC. It codes for CSALTGAGNYGYTF. This chain links TRBV20-1 with TRBJ1-2; 7 bases are shared with TRBD1. This CDR3 has 14 amino acids. Trimming removed 6 bases from V and 1 base from J; junction bases left unmatched: 8. Germline lookup yields CDR1 DFQATT and CDR2 SNEGSKA (reference sequence).

This clonotype was detected ten times or more. The J gene is TRBJ1-2, the V gene TRBV5-1, with 11 bases matching TRBD1. Germline V gives CDR1 SGHRS, CDR2 YFSETQ. The CDR3 length is 15 residues. V lost 0 bases, J lost 4 bases, and 2 bases stayed unmatched. Here the CDR3 reads CASSLGTGGVYGYTF. The CDR3, as DNA: TGCGCCAGCAGCTTGGGGACAGGGGGCGTCTATGGCTACACCTTC.

This clonotype was seen at least ten times. This chain connects TRBV15 to TRBJ1-5, with D unclear. CDR3 length equals 14 residues. Trimming took off 3 bases at V and 0 bases at J, with 6 bases between the two ends. CDR1 and CDR2 (germline): LNHNV, YYDKDF (reference sequence). The DNA for the CDR3 is TGTGCCACCAGCAGCCAGTATAGCAATCAGCCCCAGCATTTT. This translates into CATSSQYSNQPQHF.

This clonotype came up many times. The CDR3 sequence: CSAADPTSEAFF. Here the CDR3 DNA reads TGCAGTGCTGCGGACCCTACCTCTGAAGCTTTCTTT. The chain links TRBV20-1 to TRBJ1-1, with no clear D. This CDR3 spans 12 amino acids. Trimming took 5 bases from V and 6 from J, leaving 13 bases between them. Germline V gene data show CDR1 as DFQATT and CDR2 as SNEGSKA (reference sequence).

The rearrangement links TRBV11-2 to TRBJ2-3; D ambiguous. The CDR3 covers 12 residues. Per the germline V gene, CDR1 is SGHAT and CDR2 is FQNNGV. Trimming removed 5 bases at V and 2 bases at J, with 5 bases between. The CDR3 nucleotides are TGTGCCAGCAGCCAAGTCACAGATACGCAGTATTTT. It encodes CASSQVTDTQYF.

This clonotype has a count of ten or more. The rearrangement uses TRBV6-6 and TRBJ1-2, with D perhaps matching TRBD1 (6 bases). The ends were cut back, 8 bases at V and 7 bases at J, with 20 bases in the middle. Per the germline V gene, CDR1 is MNHNY and CDR2 is SVGAGI (reference sequence). CDR3 length: 14 residues. The CDR3 DNA sequence: TGTGCCAGCGTCCCAAGGGGGGATCCTGGTGGCTACACCTTC. It yields the protein CASVPRGDPGGYTF.

V gene TRBV30 combines with J gene TRBJ2-5; perhaps TRBD1 as D (6 bases). Trimming took off 1 base at V and 3 bases at J, with 18 bases between the two ends. The germline V gene has CDR1 GTSNPN and CDR2 SVGIG (reference sequence). The CDR3 runs 16 residues. The CDR3 here is CAWSGRLWGREETQYF. DNA for the CDR3: TGTGCCTGGAGTGGACGCCTTTGGGGGCGCGAAGAGACCCAGTACTTC.

The chain combines TRBV14 with TRBJ1-6; no clear D gene. The CDR3 length is 15 residues. The germline CDR1 and CDR2 sequences are SGHDN and FVKESK. Trimming removed 4 bases from V and 8 bases from J, with 15 bases in between. In DNA, the CDR3 is TGTGCCAGCAGCCCTCAGGAAGGGCAGCATTCACCCCTCCACTTT. It translates to CASSPQEGQHSPLHF.

At least ten counts were recorded for this clonotype. The chain recombines TRBV10-3 with TRBJ2-2; 8 bases are a match to TRBD1. V was clipped by 8 bases and J by 7 bases; unmatched bases: 9. The CDR3 runs to 14 residues. Germline values: CDR1 ENHRY, CDR2 SYGVKD. CDR3 in DNA: TGTGCCATCCGGTGGACAGGGTTAGACGGGGAGCTGTTTTTT. Protein product: CAIRWTGLDGELFF.

The chain has TRBV5-1 and TRBJ2-3; maybe TRBD1 (6 bases). Germline CDR1 SGHRS, CDR2 YFSETQ. V was cut by 1 base and J by 3 bases, with 15 bases left in between. This CDR3 region has 16 residues. CDR3 DNA sequence: TGCGCCAGCAGCTTGTCTCCGGCAGGGACAACAGATACGCAGTATTTT. Protein: CASSLSPAGTTDTQYF.

This clonotype was counted only a few times. The V call is TRBV12-3 or TRBV12-4, the J call TRBJ2-7; 14 positions agree with TRBD2. CDR3 length equals 19 residues. The V gene end was trimmed by 5 bases and the J gene end by 0 bases; junction bases not matched to a gene: 12. The CDR3 loop reads CASSPSPGLAGESSYEQYF. The CDR3 DNA is TGTGCCAGCAGTCCAAGCCCGGGACTAGCGGGAGAAAGCTCCTACGAGCAGTACTTC.